This T cell receptor beta chain is from a study of graft-versus-host responses after intestinal transplantation. Study as a whole: Anti-thymocyte globulin induction, then tacrolimus and steroids for around 3 years, went to all recipients. Study-wide points: The highest levels of circulating GvH clones went along with early declines in HvG clones after transplant.

V lost 1 base, J lost 3 bases, and 5 bases stayed unmatched. There are 17 residues in the CDR3. The V gene's germline CDR1 is SEHNR and CDR2 FQNEAQ (reference sequence). Worth noting for this clone: Its antigen is unidentified.

This table comes from immunoSEQ multiplex PCR, and its TCRdb copy is limited to in-frame clones, with some not included. Of approximately 80,000 clones in the sample, roughly 91% are singletons; the top ten hold less than 0.4%. The sample here was unstimulated CD4+ T cells sorted from spleen or lymph node cells, taken before intestinal transplant. The chain joins TRBV7-9 to TRBJ2-3; TRBD2 matches at 12 bases. This clonotype was obtained from a human donor who received an intestinal transplant. CDR3 DNA sequence: TGTGCCAGCAGCTTAGTGACTAGCGGGAGCTTAACAGATACGCAGTATTTT. Its protein product is CASSLVTSGSLTDTQYF.